This TCR beta chain was retrieved from a study of cytomegalovirus exposure and HLA in healthy donors. In regard to this clone: What it recognizes is unknown.

Primers for the PCR totalled 60 Vbeta and 13 Jbeta. TCRdb's copy holds only in-frame clones and misses some; the assay was immunoSEQ multiplex PCR. This sample has under 200,000 clones, with approximately 86% found just once. The V gene's germline CDR1 is LNHDA and CDR2 SQIVND (reference sequence). Trimming at V came to 5 bases and at J to 5 bases, leaving 14 bases not matched to a gene. The CDR3 is 16 amino acids. Study-wide results and limits: Sequence variants that were highly shared formed a cluster that was likely a sequencing artifact.

The chain recombines TRBV19 with TRBJ1-2; 7 bases agree with TRBD1. Sequencing used PBMCs. The clonotype comes from a male donor in good health and CMV-seronegative. The CDR3 DNA reads TGTGCCAGTAGTCCTCCCCCACTCGGACAGGCTTATGGCTACACCTTC. Its translation: CASSPPPLGQAYGYTF. The full variable domain, completed using reference TRBV19 and TRBJ1-2, is DGGITQSPKYLFRKEGQNVTLSCEQNLNHDAMYWYRQDPGQGLRLIYYSQIVNDFQKGDIAEGYSVSREKKESFPLTVTSAQKNPTAFYLCASSPPPLGQAYGYTFGSGTRLTVV.